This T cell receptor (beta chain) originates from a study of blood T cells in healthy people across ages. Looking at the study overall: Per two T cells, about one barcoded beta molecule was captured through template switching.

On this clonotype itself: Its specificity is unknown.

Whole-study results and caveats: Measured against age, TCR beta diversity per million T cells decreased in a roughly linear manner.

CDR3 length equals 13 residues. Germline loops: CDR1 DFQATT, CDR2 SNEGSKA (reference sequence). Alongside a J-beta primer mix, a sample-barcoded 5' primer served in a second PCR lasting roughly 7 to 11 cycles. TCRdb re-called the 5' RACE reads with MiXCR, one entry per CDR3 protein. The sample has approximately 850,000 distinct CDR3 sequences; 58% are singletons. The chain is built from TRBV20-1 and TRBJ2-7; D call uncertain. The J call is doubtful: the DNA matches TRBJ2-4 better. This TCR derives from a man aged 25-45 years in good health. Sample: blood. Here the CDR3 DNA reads TGCAGTGCTAGGGAAACCGCCGCGAACATTCAGTACTTC. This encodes CSARETAANIQYF.